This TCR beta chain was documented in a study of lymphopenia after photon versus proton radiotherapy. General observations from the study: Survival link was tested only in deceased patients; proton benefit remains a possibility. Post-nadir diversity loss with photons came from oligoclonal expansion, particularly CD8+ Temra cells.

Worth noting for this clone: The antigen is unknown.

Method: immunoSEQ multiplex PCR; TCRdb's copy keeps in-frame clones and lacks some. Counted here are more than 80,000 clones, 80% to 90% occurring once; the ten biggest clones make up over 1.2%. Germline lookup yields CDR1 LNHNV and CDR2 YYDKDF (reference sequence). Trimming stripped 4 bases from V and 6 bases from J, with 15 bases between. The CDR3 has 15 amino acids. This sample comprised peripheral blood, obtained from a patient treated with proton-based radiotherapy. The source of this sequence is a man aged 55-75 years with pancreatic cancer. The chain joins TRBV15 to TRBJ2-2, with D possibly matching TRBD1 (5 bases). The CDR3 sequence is CATSTDLTGSGELFF. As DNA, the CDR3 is TGTGCCACCAGCACTGACCTTACAGGATCCGGGGAGCTGTTTTTT.